The TCR beta chain described here comes from a study of blood T cell repertoires in COVID-19. The germline gives CDR1 SGHTA, CDR2 FQGTGA. This CDR3 region has 13 residues. Trimming took 4 bases from V and 7 from J; bases not matched to a gene: 2. Residents of about two dozen US areas, aged roughly 18 to 89 years, made up the participants. Which cohort a participant joined came from the clinical history participants gave. All recovered Cohort 3 donors got two negative PCRs, got clearance, or saw symptom resolution. Methods used by the authors: Estimates of nucleated cell counts were drawn from the amplification of reference gene primers. Assay: immunoSEQ multiplex PCR; the TCRdb copy retains only in-frame clones and omits some. V and J calls and clone size are as listed in that table; D and trimming were resolved from the DNA. The sample shows 150,000 or so clones, 70% to 90% of them seen only once.

The chain is built from TRBV7-3 and TRBJ2-4; 9 nucleotides align to TRBD1. The TCR comes from a man aged 35-49 years who had recovered from COVID-19. The sequencing input was PBMCs or T cells enriched from blood (not recorded which). The CDR3 is CASSSGQGNIQYF. The CDR3 DNA reads as TGTGCCAGCAGCTCCGGACAGGGGAACATTCAGTACTTC.